This TCR beta chain was recovered during a study of cytomegalovirus exposure and HLA in healthy donors. On the study more broadly: Assignment to the Caucasian-associated ancestry cluster applied to around 80% of the approximately 380 genotyped donors.

Trimming took off 5 bases at V and 0 bases at J, with 12 bases between the two ends. This CDR3 spans 15 amino acids. Per germline, CDR1 SGHNT and CDR2 YYREEE (reference sequence). With respect to this clone: Its target is unknown.

PCR employed 60 Vbeta and 13 Jbeta primers. As handled by the study authors: Counted up in a later analysis, unique TCR beta chains came to approximately 83 million, with some 11 million shared. The method was immunoSEQ multiplex PCR; TCRdb's version includes in-frame clones alone and lacks a portion of them. V and J calls and clone size are those listed in that table; D and trimming were worked out from the DNA. The clone table shows about 110,000 clones, with the ten largest holding 3.6%. General study results and limits: In vitro checks showed that a few CMV-associated chains really do target CMV antigens. Cytomegalovirus status was reportedly diagnosed by the classifier with high sensitivity and specificity.

The chain links TRBV5-4 to TRBJ2-1, with D possibly being TRBD2 (6 bases). This clonotype was sampled from a man between 18 and 29 years old in good health and CMV-seronegative. Material for sequencing was PBMCs. CDR3 region: CASRRDWSSYNEQFF. DNA of the CDR3: TGTGCCAGCAGAAGGGACTGGTCCTCCTACAATGAGCAGTTCTTC.